This TCR beta chain emerged from a study of T-cell memory formation after mild COVID-19. Findings and caveats of the study: The study found contracting CD4+ clones mainly in CM and EM and contracting CD8+ clones in EMRA. Second-wave clones peaking on day 37 lacked confirmed SARS-CoV-2 specificity.

Note on this clonotype: Its cognate antigen is unknown.

TCRdb reprocessed the 5' RACE reads via MiXCR and lists one record per CDR3 protein. The sample includes 200,000 or so distinct CDR3 sequences, roughly 17% of them seen just once. Trimming shortened V by 4 bases and J by 1 base, and 10 bases separated the two germline ends. The V gene's germline CDR1 is SGHVS and CDR2 FNYEAQ. The CDR3 sequence is 14 residues long. The sample consisted of PBMCs or a T cell subset sorted from them (not recorded which). The receptor was isolated from an adult woman who had mild COVID-19 (a few samples of this study predate the infection). Cell type and time point are not known. The rearrangement joins TRBV7-6 to TRBJ1-1, with D maybe TRBD1 (6 bases). CDR3 DNA: TGTGCCAGCAGCTCCCAGGGGACGAACACTGAAGCTTTCTTT. This encodes CASSSQGTNTEAFF.